A single sample is the source of the 24 T cell receptor beta chains below, sequenced in a study of regulatory T cells in long-lasting Graves disease. The time point denotes: persistent/refractory GD, antithyroid drugs over 5 years with positive TRAb. From RNA extracted from PBMCs, the TCR library was made. Assembly of TCR beta libraries relied on iRepertoire HTBI primers together with Arm-PCR of CDR3 regions. TCRdb re-analysed the multiplex PCR reads in MiXCR, keeping a single row per CDR3 protein. Among approximately 400,000 distinct CDR3 sequences listed, less than 25% were seen once. Sequenced material: peripheral blood mononuclear cells (PBMCs), taken when the disease was refractory, from a patient treated with antithyroid drugs. All receptors come from a female donor with Graves disease.

This clonotype was picked up many times. The J gene is TRBJ1-1, the V gene TRBV2; no clear D. The ends were cut back, 9 bases at V and 7 bases at J, with 12 bases in the middle. This CDR3 comprises 11 residues. Germline V CDR1 and CDR2: SNHLY, FYNNEI. The CDR3 is CASAYFGEAFF. The CDR3 DNA is TGTGCCAGTGCCTACTTCGGTGAAGCTTTCTTT.

The sample holds many counts of this clonotype. The chain is built from TRBV6-1 and TRBJ2-7, with 7 positions matching TRBD1. The germline V gene has CDR1 MNHNS and CDR2 SASEGT. V gave up 6 bases and J gave up 2 bases; unmatched junction bases: 7. The CDR3 is 14 amino acids. CDR3 region: CASSPDRLPYEQYF. CDR3 nucleotide sequence: TGTGCCAGCAGCCCGGACAGGCTTCCCTACGAGCAGTACTTC.

The gene calls are TRBV10-3 and TRBJ2-1, with TRBD2 identical over 15 bases. The CDR3 has 15 amino acids. After removal of 9 bases from V and 7 bases from J, the junction contained 7 bases not matched to a gene. CDR1 ENHRY and CDR2 SYGVKD come from the germline V gene. The CDR3 reads CAIKPGLAGGNEQFF. The CDR3 coding sequence is TGTGCCATTAAACCGGGACTAGCGGGAGGAAATGAGCAGTTCTTC.

This clonotype was found a few times. With a much larger clone just one base away, this may be a read error. This chain uses TRBV28 with TRBJ2-7; 8 nucleotides line up with TRBD1. The CDR3 spans 12 residues. Germline V gives CDR1 MDHEN, CDR2 SYDVKM. Unmatched junction bases numbered 5, after V lost 8 bases and J lost 5 bases. The CDR3 reads CASRDRLNEQYF. CDR3 in DNA: TGTGCCAGCCGGGACAGGCTCAACGAGCAGTACTTC.

The rearrangement joins TRBV29-1 to TRBJ2-3; TRBD2 is a possible D gene (7 bases). This CDR3 comprises 13 residues. V lost 5 bases to trimming and J lost 6 bases, with 15 bases between them. Germline CDR1 is SQVTM and CDR2 is ANQGSEA. The CDR3 reads CSVTLGGADTQYF. As DNA, the CDR3 is TGCAGCGTTACCCTAGGGGGGGCGGATACGCAGTATTTT.

The chain joins TRBV5-1 to TRBJ2-5; 8 bases agree with TRBD2. The CDR3 sequence is 16 residues long. Germline V CDR1 and CDR2: SGHRS, YFSETQ. V dropped 1 base and J dropped 5; count of bases not matched to a gene: 10. This CDR3 reads CASSLSHGRAGETQYF. The DNA of the CDR3 is TGCGCCAGCAGCTTGAGTCACGGGAGGGCAGGGGAGACCCAGTACTTC.

For this clonotype: A much larger clonotype is one base distant, so this may be a read error. The chain carries TRBV28 and TRBJ2-7; D not certain. The CDR3 totals 12 residues. Germline V gene lookup returns CDR1 MDHEN and CDR2 SYDVKM. The CDR3 DNA reads as TGTGCCAGCAGTTTTCAGTACTACGGGCAGTACTTC. Amino acids: CASSFQYYGQYF.

The chain recombines TRBV7-8 with TRBJ1-2; D is perhaps TRBD1 (5 bases). The CDR3 runs 13 residues. Trimming pared 4 bases from V and 12 bases from J, leaving 18 bases between. Germline V gene sequence: CDR1 SGHVS, CDR2 FQNEAQ. CDR3 sequence reads: CASSSTGVGGHTF. The CDR3 DNA is TGTGCCAGCAGCTCCACCGGAGTGGGGGGACACACCTTC.

The chain is built from TRBV5-1 and TRBJ2-7; D might be TRBD1 or TRBD2, each matching 6 bases. This CDR3 is built from 14 residues. Germline assignment: CDR1 SGHRS and CDR2 YFSETQ. Trimming shortened V by 4 bases and J by 4 bases, and 15 bases separated the two germline ends. This chain's CDR3 is CASSPRGAQYEQYF. The CDR3 DNA follows: TGCGCCAGCAGCCCGAGGGGGGCCCAGTACGAGCAGTACTTC.

This clonotype has at least ten counts. Germline and junction disagree at one end, which may indicate a read error. The J gene is TRBJ2-5, the V gene TRBV7-7; 12 nucleotides align to TRBD2. Per the germline V gene, CDR1 is SSHAT and CDR2 is FNYEAQ (reference sequence). The length of the CDR3 is 15 residues. In nucleotides, the CDR3 is TGTGCTAGCAGCTTAACTAGCGGGAGGTCAGAGACCCAGTACTTC. Translated, it gives CASSLTSGRSETQYF.

The table lists this clonotype with many counts. CDR3 amino acids: CASSQIAGDEQYF. CDR3 sequence (DNA): TGTGCCAGCAGCCAGATAGCGGGAGATGAGCAGTACTTC. The chain carries TRBV3-1 and TRBJ2-7, with 9 nucleotides matching TRBD2. CDR3 length equals 13 residues. The V and J ends lost 3 bases and 7 bases, in that order; junction bases with no gene match: 4. Germline lookup yields CDR1 LGHDT and CDR2 YNNKEL (reference sequence).

The chain combines TRBV30 with TRBJ2-1; D not resolved. V lost 3 bases and J lost 1, with 16 bases in between. Per germline, CDR1 GTSNPN and CDR2 SVGIG (reference sequence). This CDR3 has 16 residues. In nucleotides, the CDR3 is TGTGCCTGGAGCAATTTCGGTTTGAAGTCCTACAATGAGCAGTTCTTC. Its protein product is CAWSNFGLKSYNEQFF.

The chain has TRBV7-9 and TRBJ1-3; D is ambiguous. The CDR3 is 13 residues long. V was shortened by 6 bases and J by 4 bases, with 10 bases between the two germline ends. Per the germline V gene, CDR1 is SEHNR and CDR2 is FQNEAQ (reference sequence). The CDR3 sequence is CASSAVSGNTIYF. CDR3 DNA: TGTGCCAGCAGTGCAGTGTCAGGAAACACCATATATTTT.

The rearrangement uses TRBV30 and TRBJ2-6, with unresolved D. Trimming removed 8 bases at V and 1 base at J, with 9 bases between. CDR1 GTSNPN and CDR2 SVGIG come from the germline V gene (reference sequence). The CDR3 extends over 13 amino acids. CDR3 bases: TGTGCCCGGTTAGGATCTGGGGCCAACGTCCTGACTTTC. Translated, it gives CARLGSGANVLTF.

The V gene is TRBV4-2, the J gene TRBJ1-5; D remains unclear. The germline V gene has CDR1 LGHNA and CDR2 YNFKEQ. V was cut by 0 bases and J by 6 bases, with 6 bases left in between. The CDR3 is 13 residues long. CDR3 in DNA: TGTGCCAGCAGCCAAGATCACGGTCAGCCCCAGCATTTT. This translates into CASSQDHGQPQHF.

This clonotype has at least ten counts. The chain employs TRBV5-1 and TRBJ2-5; D is possibly TRBD1 (6 bases). The CDR3 runs to 14 residues. The V end was cut by 1 base, the J end by 5 bases, with 12 bases between. Per the germline V gene, CDR1 is SGHRS and CDR2 is YFSETQ. The CDR3 nucleotides read TGCGCCAGCAGCTTGCAGGGGCGGATGGAGACCCAGTACTTC. This translates into CASSLQGRMETQYF.

This clonotype was seen only a few times. V and J are TRBV27 and TRBJ1-3, with 10 bases matching TRBD1. The V segment lost 4 bases and the J segment 0 bases; nucleotides outside the gene matches: 6. The CDR3 length is 17 residues. Germline V lookup: CDR1 MNHEY, CDR2 SMNVEV (reference sequence). CDR3 nucleotide sequence: TGTGCCAGCAGTTCGACAGGGGGCCTCAGCTCTGGAAACACCATATATTTT. Its protein is CASSSTGGLSSGNTIYF.

The chain recombines TRBV7-9 with TRBJ2-7, with TRBD1 identical over 9 bases. The CDR3 sequence is 17 residues long. The germline V gene encodes CDR1 SEHNR and CDR2 FQNEAQ (reference sequence). The junction had 7 bases not matched to a gene; V was cut back by 1 base and J by 0 bases. In DNA form, the CDR3 reads TGTGCCAGCAGCTTAGAGGGGACAGGGTACAGCTCCTACGAGCAGTACTTC. Translated, it gives CASSLEGTGYSSYEQYF.

The V gene is TRBV10-3, the J gene TRBJ2-3; D gene ambiguous. Germline V gives CDR1 ENHRY, CDR2 SYGVKD. This CDR3 spans 13 amino acids. With 6 bases removed from V and 0 bases from J, the gap between germline ends came to 7 bases. The CDR3 here is CAISPSSTDTQYF. As DNA, the CDR3 is TGTGCCATCAGCCCCTCTAGCACAGATACGCAGTATTTT.

This clonotype was seen repeatedly, ten times or more. This chain links TRBV7-3 with TRBJ2-2; TRBD2 matches 14 bases. Germline V lookup: CDR1 SGHTA, CDR2 FQGTGA. Losses at the gene ends were 5 bases for V and 5 bases for J; bases not matched to a gene: 1. This CDR3 has 15 residues. In DNA, the CDR3 is TGTGCCAGCAGCGGGACTAGCGGGAGTACCGGGGAGCTGTTTTTT. Its translation: CASSGTSGSTGELFF.

This clonotype came up a few times. The gene calls are TRBV12-3 or TRBV12-4 and TRBJ1-2; D call uncertain. The CDR3 has 13 amino acids. V lost 8 bases, J lost 5 bases, and 15 bases lay in between. CDR3 residues: CASYRIGEYGYTF. Here the CDR3 DNA reads TGTGCCAGCTATAGAATCGGGGAGTATGGCTACACCTTC.

This clonotype was seen ten or more times. The chain combines TRBV7-2 with TRBJ2-2; D is uncertain. Per the germline V gene, CDR1 is SGHTA and CDR2 is FQGNSA. The length of the CDR3 is 13 residues. Trimming took 6 bases from V and 2 from J, leaving 7 bases between them. This chain's CDR3 is CASRYLNTGELFF. The CDR3 DNA is TGTGCCAGCAGATACCTAAACACCGGGGAGCTGTTTTTT.

This clonotype was counted a few times. The chain is built from TRBV12-5 and TRBJ2-7, with D perhaps matching TRBD2 (7 bases). The length of the CDR3 is 12 residues. The germline CDR1 and CDR2 sequences are LGHNT and FRNRAP. The V gene lost 7 bases and the J gene lost 5 bases, with 12 bases spanning the gap. CDR3 amino acids: CASELGGHEQYF. CDR3 coding DNA: TGTGCTAGTGAACTGGGGGGGCACGAGCAGTACTTC.

The chain has TRBV14 and TRBJ1-1, with D possibly being TRBD1 (5 bases). The CDR3 runs 15 residues. V lost 4 bases to trimming and J lost 3 bases, with 15 bases between them. Germline loops: CDR1 SGHDN, CDR2 FVKESK. The CDR3 reads CASSLRSFRDTEAFF. CDR3 in DNA: TGTGCCAGCAGCCTGAGAAGTTTCAGGGACACTGAAGCTTTCTTT.